This T cell receptor (beta chain) came from a study of OX40 agonist ivuxolimab in advanced cancers. Study background: The group had a mean age of around 64 years, ranged from 23 to 79, and was roughly 80% male.

Trimming pared 0 bases from V and 8 bases from J, leaving 10 bases between. The germline V gene encodes CDR1 LGHNA and CDR2 YSLEER. This CDR3 contains 13 residues. Measured with immunoSEQ multiplex PCR; TCRdb has only the in-frame clones, and not every one. This table holds approximately 82,000 clones, roughly four fifths found once. Here the sequenced sample was CD4+ or CD8+ T cells sorted from blood, taken in a trial of the OX40 agonist ivuxolimab. The source is an adult with an advanced solid tumor such as melanoma, head and neck, liver or kidney cancer. The chain has TRBV4-3 and TRBJ1-1; D not certain. CDR3 amino acids: CASSQDGVVEAFF. The CDR3 DNA reads TGCGCCAGCAGCCAAGATGGGGTAGTCGAAGCTTTCTTT.